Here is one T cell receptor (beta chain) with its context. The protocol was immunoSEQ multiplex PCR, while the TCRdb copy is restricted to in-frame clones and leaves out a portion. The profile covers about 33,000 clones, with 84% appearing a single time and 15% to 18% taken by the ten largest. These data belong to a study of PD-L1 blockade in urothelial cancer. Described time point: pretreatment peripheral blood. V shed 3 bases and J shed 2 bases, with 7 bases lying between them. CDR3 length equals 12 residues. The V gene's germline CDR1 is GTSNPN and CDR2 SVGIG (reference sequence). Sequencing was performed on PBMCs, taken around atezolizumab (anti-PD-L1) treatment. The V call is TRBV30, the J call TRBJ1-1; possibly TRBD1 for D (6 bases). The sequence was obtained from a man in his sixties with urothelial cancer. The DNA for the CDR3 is TGTGCCTGGAGGGACAGAAACACTGAAGCTTTCTTT. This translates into CAWRDRNTEAFF.